A selection of T cell receptor beta chains follows, all from one sample in a study of T cells after posttransplantation cyclophosphamide. Libraries were prepared by immunoSEQ multiplex PCR; TCRdb keeps only in-frame clonotypes and omits some of them. The repertoire includes some 47,000 clones, 85% to 90% of them detected once, and roughly 2.8% sits in the top ten. Sequenced: PBMCs. These receptors were taken from a man aged 25 to 40 with a blood cancer, CMV-positive, and with a related stem cell donor. The CDR3 runs from the conserved cysteine through the conserved F or W. D genes are given only for firm matches. Expanded clones are given a class, and other clones once, few, many or no size at all.

D: TRBD1
J: TRBJ2-2
V: TRBV4-1
size: .
DNA: TGCGCCAGCAGCCAAGATACCGACAGGGGGCTAGGGGAGCTGTTTTTT
CDR3: CASSQDTDRGLGELFF

D: .
J: TRBJ2-2
V: TRBV28
size: .
DNA: TGTGCCAGCAGCCCCCAGGACTGGAACACCGGGGAGCTGTTTTTT
CDR3: CASSPQDWNTGELFF

D: .
J: TRBJ1-4
V: TRBV5-1
size: once
DNA: TGCGCCAGCAGCTGGCAGGGTACGGCTAATGAAAAACTGTTTTTT
CDR3: CASSWQGTANEKLFF

D: TRBD1
J: TRBJ2-5
V: TRBV5-6
size: .
DNA: TGTGCCAGCAGCTTGTACAGGGGGCCGGAGACCCAGTACTTC
CDR3: CASSLYRGPETQYF

D: TRBD1
J: TRBJ2-7
V: TRBV10-3
size: .
DNA: TGTGCCATCAGTGAGATCGGGACAGCACACGAGCAGTACTTC
CDR3: CAISEIGTAHEQYF

D: .
J: TRBJ2-5
V: TRBV5-1
size: .
DNA: TGCGCCAGCAGCTGGAGGGACCCACTCCAAGAGACCCAGTACTTC
CDR3: CASSWRDPLQETQYF

D: .
J: TRBJ2-3
V: TRBV27
size: .
DNA: TGTGCCAGCAGTTTCTACAGTACAGATACGCAGTATTTT
CDR3: CASSFYSTDTQYF

D: TRBD1
J: TRBJ1-4
V: TRBV6-6
size: .
DNA: TGTGCCAGCAGTTTGACCGGGACAGAGTATGAAAAACTGTTTTTT
CDR3: CASSLTGTEYEKLFF

D: TRBD1
J: TRBJ2-2
V: TRBV9
size: .
DNA: TGTGCCAGCAGCCTCTGGGACAGAACGGTAGCTGGGGAGCTGTTTTTT
CDR3: CASSLWDRTVAGELFF

D: .
J: TRBJ2-2
V: TRBV25-1
size: .
DNA: TGTGCCAGCAGTCCCCTCGGGGGTGGGACCACCGGGGAGCTGTTTTTT
CDR3: CASSPLGGGTTGELFF

D: TRBD1
J: TRBJ2-7
V: TRBV28
size: .
DNA: TGTGCCAGCAGTTTCATCCGGGACAGGGGTTCCTACGAGCAGTACTTC
CDR3: CASSFIRDRGSYEQYF

D: .
J: TRBJ1-5
V: TRBV9
size: .
DNA: TGTGCCAGCAGCGTAGGTCAGGGGTTTGGGCAGCCCCAGCATTTT
CDR3: CASSVGQGFGQPQHF

D: TRBD1
J: TRBJ2-7
V: TRBV2
size: .
DNA: TGTGCCAGCAGGAGGGACAGGGTTTGGGAGCAGTACTTC
CDR3: CASRRDRVWEQYF

D: .
J: TRBJ1-1
V: TRBV28
size: few
DNA: TGTGCCAGCAGTTCCCTCGGGGGGATTGAAGCTTTCTTT
CDR3: CASSSLGGIEAFF